These 21 T cell receptor beta chains were sequenced from one sample in a study of blood T cell repertoires in COVID-19. Using immunoSEQ multiplex PCR, the repertoire was profiled, and TCRdb retains in-frame clones only, with some absent. The table has a few hundred thousand clones, roughly nine tenths seen once. Specimen: PBMCs or T cells enriched from blood (not recorded which). These receptors were obtained from a woman between 50 and 59 years old in a cohort exposed to, infected with or recovered from COVID-19 (not recorded which).

The chain links TRBV19 to TRBJ2-7; D may be TRBD1 (6 bases). The CDR3 loop spans 14 amino acids. CDR1 is LNHDA, CDR2 SQIVND, per germline (reference sequence). V was shortened by 1 base and J by 2 bases, with 9 bases between the two germline ends. The CDR3, as DNA: TGTGCCAGTAGTATAGTAGGACAGACCTACGAGCAGTACTTC. Translated: CASSIVGQTYEQYF.

The CDR3 DNA follows: TGTGCCAGCAGCCATTCAGCAGGGCTTGAGCAGTTCTTC. Protein product: CASSHSAGLEQFF. This sequence joins TRBV16 and TRBJ2-1; tentatively, D is TRBD1 (5 bases). Trimming stripped 3 bases from V and 9 bases from J, with 12 bases between. Looked up from germline, CDR1 is KGHSY and CDR2 is FQNENV. This CDR3 region has 13 residues. Supplemented by reference TRBV16 and TRBJ2-1, the full variable domain reads GEEVAQTPKHLVRGEGQKAKLYCAPIKGHSYVFWYQQVLKNEFKFLISFQNENVFDETGMPKERFSAKCLPNSPCSLEIQATKLEDSAVYFCASSHSAGLEQFFGPGTRLTVL.

The gene calls are TRBV5-6 and TRBJ1-2, with D perhaps TRBD1 (5 bases). Trimming pared 0 bases from V and 4 bases from J, leaving 10 bases between. This CDR3 spans 14 amino acids. The germline CDR1 and CDR2 sequences are SGHDT and YYEEEE. The CDR3 DNA sequence: TGTGCCAGCAGCTTGGGCAGGGTCGTCTATGGCTACACCTTC. This gives the protein CASSLGRVVYGYTF.

The rearrangement joins TRBV5-4 to TRBJ1-2; TRBD1 matches at 7 bases. Per germline, CDR1 SGHNT and CDR2 YYREEE (reference sequence). The trim removed 4 bases at V and 5 bases at J, leaving 8 bases unmatched. There are 14 residues in the CDR3. The CDR3: CASSREGGGYGYTF. The CDR3 DNA is TGTGCCAGCAGCCGGGAAGGGGGCGGGTATGGCTACACCTTC.

The chain is built from TRBV4-1 and TRBJ2-7, with 9 bases identical to TRBD1. Trimming at V came to 9 bases and at J to 0 bases, leaving 3 bases not matched to a gene. The CDR3 contains 13 residues. Germline V CDR1 and CDR2: MGHRA, YSYEKL. The CDR3 DNA follows: TGCGCCAGTTCGACAGGGGGCTCCTACGAGCAGTACTTC. This sequence encodes CASSTGGSYEQYF.

This chain joins TRBV15 and TRBJ1-5, with a tentative D call TRBD1 (5 bases). V lost 3 bases, J lost 5 bases, and 8 bases lay in between. CDR1 LNHNV and CDR2 YYDKDF come from the germline V gene (reference sequence). CDR3 length equals 13 residues. This CDR3 is CATSRDIDQPQHF. Written as DNA, the CDR3 is TGTGCCACCAGCAGGGACATTGATCAGCCCCAGCATTTT.

V gene TRBV29-1 combines with J gene TRBJ1-2, with TRBD1 as a possible D gene (6 bases). The CDR3 runs 12 residues. The germline V and J ends were trimmed by 7 bases and 8 bases, with 17 bases remaining between them. In germline, CDR1 is SQVTM, CDR2 ANQGSEA. As DNA, the CDR3 is TGCAGCGCCGGCAGGGGTAAGGAGGGCTACACCTTC. Protein sequence: CSAGRGKEGYTF. The variable domain in full, completed from reference TRBV29-1 and TRBJ1-2, reads SAVISQKPSRDICQRGTSLTIQCQVDSQVTMMFWYRQQPGQSLTLIATANQGSEATYESGFVIDKFPISRPNLTFSTLTVSNMSPEDSSIYLCSAGRGKEGYTFGSGTRLTVV.

The V and J genes are TRBV6-5 and TRBJ2-1; 9 positions agree with TRBD1. Trimming at V came to 6 bases and at J to 6 bases, leaving 6 bases not matched to a gene. There are 14 residues in the CDR3. From germline, CDR1 is MNHEY and CDR2 SVGAGI. The DNA for the CDR3 is TGTGCCAGCAGCCGCGCGACAGGGGGCAATGAGCAGTTCTTC. It translates to CASSRATGGNEQFF.

The chain carries TRBV9 and TRBJ2-3; TRBD1 matches at 7 bases. Trimming removed 3 bases from V and 3 bases from J; junction bases left unmatched: 4. The CDR3 is 14 residues long. Germline V gene data show CDR1 as SGDLS and CDR2 as YYNGEE. The CDR3 sequence is CASSGQGSTDTQYF. As DNA, the CDR3 is TGTGCCAGCAGCGGACAGGGTTCGACAGATACGCAGTATTTT. Full variable domain (remainder filled in from reference TRBV9 and TRBJ2-3): DSGVTQTPKHLITATGQRVTLRCSPRSGDLSVYWYQQSLDQGLQFLIQYYNGEERAKGNILERFSAQQFPDLHSELNLSSLELGDSALYFCASSGQGSTDTQYFGPGTRLTVL.

The chain carries TRBV6-2 or TRBV6-3 and TRBJ1-5; 8 nucleotides match TRBD1. The CDR3 consists of 16 residues. The V gene's germline CDR1 is MNHEY and CDR2 SVGEGT. With V trimmed by 0 bases and J by 2 bases, 3 bases remained unmatched. Here the CDR3 reads CASSYSDRAGNQPQHF. The CDR3 DNA reads as TGTGCCAGCAGTTACTCGGACAGGGCGGGCAATCAGCCCCAGCATTTT.

J is TRBJ2-7 and V is TRBV18; 9 bases are a match to TRBD1. CDR3 length: 15 residues. V lost 2 bases, J lost 3 bases, and 5 bases stayed unmatched. CDR1 KGHSH and CDR2 LQKENI come from the germline V gene. Here the CDR3 DNA reads TGTGCCAGCTCACCATGGACAGGGGAGGGCTACGAGCAGTACTTC. The encoded protein is CASSPWTGEGYEQYF.

A single count supports this clone. The V gene is TRBV11-2, the J gene TRBJ2-7; 9 nucleotides match TRBD2. Germline V lookup: CDR1 SGHAT, CDR2 FQNNGV. The V and J ends lost 4 bases and 12 bases, in that order; junction bases with no gene match: 7. CDR3 length: 12 amino acids. The CDR3 nucleotides are TGTGCCAGCAGCTCACTACGGGGACTAGCGTACTTC. Protein product: CASSSLRGLAYF.

The J gene is TRBJ1-1, the V gene TRBV5-1; no reliable D call. The V gene's germline CDR1 is SGHRS and CDR2 YFSETQ. V was clipped by 0 bases and J by 5 bases, with 14 bases between them. CDR3 length: 15 residues. In nucleotides, the CDR3 is TGCGCCAGCAGCTTGGGGGCCGTGGGTGGTACTGAAGCTTTCTTT. Its protein is CASSLGAVGGTEAFF.

The chain combines TRBV7-2 with TRBJ1-1; D not certain. The CDR3 totals 14 residues. The germline gives CDR1 SGHTA, CDR2 FQGNSA. V lost 6 bases, J lost 0 bases, and 11 bases lay in between. The CDR3: CASSYDIVNTEAFF. CDR3 bases: TGTGCCAGCAGTTACGACATTGTGAACACTGAAGCTTTCTTT. Supplemented by reference TRBV7-2 and TRBJ1-1, the full variable domain reads GAGVSQSPSNKVTEKGKDVELRCDPISGHTALYWYRQSLGQGLEFLIYFQGNSAPDKSGLPSDRFSAERTGGSVSTLTIQRTQQEDSAVYLCASSYDIVNTEAFFGQGTRLTVV.

Written as DNA, the CDR3 is TGTGCCAGCAGTTACAGGCGGGTAGGAGGACAGCCCCAGCATTTT. Amino acids: CASSYRRVGGQPQHF. V is TRBV6-2 or TRBV6-3 and J is TRBJ1-5; no definite D call. Deletions cut 2 bases from V and 7 bases from J, with 15 bases between. The length of the CDR3 is 15 residues. Germline lookup yields CDR1 MNHEY and CDR2 SVGEGT.

The chain recombines TRBV6-5 with TRBJ1-6; maybe TRBD1 (6 bases). Germline values: CDR1 MNHEY, CDR2 SVGAGI. The CDR3 runs to 15 residues. The V end lost 3 bases, the J end lost 2 bases, and 8 bases lay between the germline ends. The CDR3 DNA is TGTGCCAGCAGTTATACAGGGCCCTATAATTCACCCCTCCACTTT. Residues: CASSYTGPYNSPLHF.

This chain connects TRBV7-2 to TRBJ1-6; D not certain. V was pared by 3 bases and J by 0 bases, with 3 bases between. CDR3 length: 14 amino acids. Looked up from germline, CDR1 is SGHTA and CDR2 is FQGNSA. In nucleotides, the CDR3 is TGTGCCAGCAGCTTTAGCTCCTATAATTCACCCCTCCACTTT. The encoded protein is CASSFSSYNSPLHF.

The J gene is TRBJ2-5, the V gene TRBV6-5; a weak D match, TRBD1 (5 bases). The CDR3 runs to 15 residues. CDR1 and CDR2 (germline): MNHEY, SVGAGI. V lost 0 bases, J lost 4 bases, and 12 bases lay in between. CDR3 in amino acids: CASSYSISRGETQYF. The CDR3 nucleotides are TGTGCCAGCAGTTACTCGATATCTAGGGGAGAGACCCAGTACTTC.

This chain links TRBV7-8 with TRBJ1-5, with unresolved D. V gave up 5 bases and J gave up 2 bases, with 13 bases separating them. Germline V gene sequence: CDR1 SGHVS, CDR2 FQNEAQ. There are 15 residues in the CDR3. The CDR3 coding sequence is TGTGCCAGCAGCCCCCAAAGGAGTCGCAATCAGCCCCAGCATTTT. This encodes CASSPQRSRNQPQHF.

The DNA of the CDR3 is TGCGCCAGCCGGGGACAGGGTGCCGGGGAGCTGTTTTTT. Residues: CASRGQGAGELFF. J is TRBJ2-2 and V is TRBV10-2; TRBD1 agrees at 9 bases. V trimming: 8 bases; J trimming: 6 bases; junction bases outside the gene matches: 4. CDR3 length: 13 residues. Germline V lookup: CDR1 WSHSY, CDR2 SAAADI.

The chain couples TRBV14 to TRBJ1-2, with a possible D match to TRBD1 (6 bases). The CDR3 runs to 15 residues. Trimming left V 0 bases short and J 6 bases short, with 14 bases between. Per the germline V gene, CDR1 is SGHDN and CDR2 is FVKESK. CDR3 sequence: CASSQDRGRTDGYTF. CDR3 in DNA: TGTGCCAGCAGCCAAGACAGGGGACGGACGGATGGCTACACCTTC.